This T cell receptor (beta chain) comes out of a study of blood T cell repertoires in COVID-19. Study-wide context: Donors of Cohort 3 who recovered were those that had two negative PCRs, clearance, or symptom resolution. PBMCs, B-cell-depleted T cells, or T cells provided the cDNA or gDNA that made up the material.

V shed 5 bases and J 10 bases; nucleotides not matched to a gene: 11. The CDR3 consists of 13 residues. Looked up from germline, CDR1 is SGHVS and CDR2 is FNYEAQ. Under the authors' procedure: For nucleated cells, counts were estimated from reference gene primer amplification. Here immunoSEQ multiplex PCR was the method, and the copy in TCRdb shows in-frame clones only, minus some. V and J calls and clone size are those listed in that table; D and trimming were worked out from the DNA. The sample carries about 360,000 clones, about 87% recorded once. Sequencing used PBMCs or T cells enriched from blood (not recorded which). The source is a man aged 35 to 55 in a cohort exposed to, infected with or recovered from COVID-19 (not recorded which). The V gene is TRBV7-6, the J gene TRBJ2-7; 7 bases map to TRBD1. CDR3 residues: CASSPGQTGSQYF. The DNA for the CDR3 is TGTGCCAGCAGCCCTGGTCAGACAGGGTCTCAGTACTTC.